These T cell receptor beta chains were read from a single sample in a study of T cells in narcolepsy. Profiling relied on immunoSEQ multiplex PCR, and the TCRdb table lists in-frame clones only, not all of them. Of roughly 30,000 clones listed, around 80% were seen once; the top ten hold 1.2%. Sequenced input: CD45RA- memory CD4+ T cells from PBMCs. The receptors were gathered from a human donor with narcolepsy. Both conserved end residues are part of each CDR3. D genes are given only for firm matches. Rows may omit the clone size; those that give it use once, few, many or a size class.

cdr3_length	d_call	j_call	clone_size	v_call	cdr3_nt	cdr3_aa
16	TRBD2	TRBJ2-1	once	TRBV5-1	TGCGCCAGCAGCCCTAGGACTAGCGGGAGAAACAATGAGCAGTTCTTC	CASSPRTSGRNNEQFF
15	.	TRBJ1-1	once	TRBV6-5	TGTGCCAGCAGATGGACCGATGCCCCGAACACTGAAGCTTTCTTT	CASRWTDAPNTEAFF
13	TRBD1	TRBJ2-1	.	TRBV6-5	TGTGCCAGCAGGATGGGACAGGGCGGTGAGCAGTTCTTC	CASRMGQGGEQFF
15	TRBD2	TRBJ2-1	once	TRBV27	TGTGCCAGCAGTTTGGCGGGAGCATACTACAATGAGCAGTTCTTC	CASSLAGAYYNEQFF
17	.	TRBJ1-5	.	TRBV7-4	TGTGCCAGCAGCTTACCCCGAGGTTTATACAGCAATCAGCCCCAGCATTTT	CASSLPRGLYSNQPQHF
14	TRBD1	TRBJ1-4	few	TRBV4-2	TGTGCCAGCAGCCAGGACAGGGGGAATGAAAAACTGTTTTTT	CASSQDRGNEKLFF
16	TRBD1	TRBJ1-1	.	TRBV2	TGTGCCAGCAGGTCCGGGACAGTAAATCTGAACACTGAAGCTTTCTTT	CASRSGTVNLNTEAFF
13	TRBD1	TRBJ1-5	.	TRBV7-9	TGTGCCAGCAGCCCACAGGGGGATCAGCCCCAGCATTTT	CASSPQGDQPQHF
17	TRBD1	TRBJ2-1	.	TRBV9	TGTGCCAGCAGCTATAGCACAGGGGTTGGGGTATACAATGAGCAGTTCTTC	CASSYSTGVGVYNEQFF
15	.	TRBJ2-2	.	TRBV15	TGTGCCACCAGCAGAGGTCGACCCAGGACCGGGGAGCTGTTTTTT	CATSRGRPRTGELFF
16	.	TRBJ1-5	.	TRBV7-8	TGTGCCAGCAGCTTAGGGGGGGGCCCTAGCAATCAGCCCCAGCATTTT	CASSLGGGPSNQPQHF
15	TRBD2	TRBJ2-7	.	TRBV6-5	TGTGCCAGGGCGGAAGGGGTAGCGGGGTCTCGCGAGCAGTACTTC	CARAEGVAGSREQYF
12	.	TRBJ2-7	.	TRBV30	TGTGCCTGGAGCCTCGGGGCCTACGAGCAGTACTTC	CAWSLGAYEQYF
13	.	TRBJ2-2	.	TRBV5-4	TGTGCCAGCAGCCCGGAGGGCCCCGGGGAGCTGTTTTTT	CASSPEGPGELFF
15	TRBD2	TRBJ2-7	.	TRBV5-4	TGTGCCAGCAGCAGGACTAGCGGGGGGTTCAACGAGCAGTACTTC	CASSRTSGGFNEQYF
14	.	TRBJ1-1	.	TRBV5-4	TGTGCCAGCAGCTTGAGGGCAAAGAACACTGAAGCTTTCTTT	CASSLRAKNTEAFF
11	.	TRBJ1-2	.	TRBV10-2	TGCGCCAGCAGTGGGGACTATGGCTACACCTTC	CASSGDYGYTF
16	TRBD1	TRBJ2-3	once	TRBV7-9	TGTGCCAGCAGCATCGCCGGGACAGGGGGCGAAGATACGCAGTATTTT	CASSIAGTGGEDTQYF
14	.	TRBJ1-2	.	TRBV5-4	TGTGCCAGCAGCTTAAGGGGACAACCTTATGGCTACACCTTC	CASSLRGQPYGYTF
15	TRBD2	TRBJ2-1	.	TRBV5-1	TGCGCCAGCAGCTTGATCGGGAGGGCCTATGGTGAGCAGTTCTTC	CASSLIGRAYGEQFF
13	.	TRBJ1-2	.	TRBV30	TGTGCCCGAACCCGAGGCGGGTACTATGGCTACACCTTC	CARTRGGYYGYTF
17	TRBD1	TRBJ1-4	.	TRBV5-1	TGCGCCAGCAGCTTGATGGGCGCCGGACAGGGTAATGAAAAACTGTTTTTT	CASSLMGAGQGNEKLFF
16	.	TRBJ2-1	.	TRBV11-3	TGTGCCAGCAGCTTAAACTCCCTAAGCTCCTACAATGAGCAGTTCTTC	CASSLNSLSSYNEQFF
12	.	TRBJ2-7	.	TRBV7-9	TGTGCCAGCAGCTTAGCGGAGGGAGAAGAGTACTTC	CASSLAEGEEYF
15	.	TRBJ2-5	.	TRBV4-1	TGCGCCAGCAGCCAATCTCTGAGGGAGGTTGAGACCCAGTACTTC	CASSQSLREVETQYF
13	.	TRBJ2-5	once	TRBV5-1	TGCGCCAGCAGCTTGAACTTACAAGAGACCCAGTACTTC	CASSLNLQETQYF
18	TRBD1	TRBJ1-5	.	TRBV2	TGTGCCAGCAGTCCGGGCAGGGGGCGTAGGATTAGCAATCAGCCCCAGCATTTT	CASSPGRGRRISNQPQHF
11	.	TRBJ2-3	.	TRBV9	TGTTCCAGGGAGCATAGAGATACGCAGTATTTT	CSREHRDTQYF
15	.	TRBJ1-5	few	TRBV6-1	TGTGCCAGCAGTGAAATGGGTAGGGGCAGTCAGCCCCAGCATTTT	CASSEMGRGSQPQHF
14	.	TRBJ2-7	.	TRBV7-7	TGTGCCAGCAGCCCAGGGCTGACGACGCACGAGCAGTACTTC	CASSPGLTTHEQYF
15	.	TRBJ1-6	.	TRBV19	TGTGCCAGTAGCAAAAAAGCTCGGAGCGATTCACCCCTCCACTTT	CASSKKARSDSPLHF
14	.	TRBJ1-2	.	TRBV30	TGTGCCTGGAGTACCCGGGGAGGTTGGGATGGCTACACCTTC	CAWSTRGGWDGYTF
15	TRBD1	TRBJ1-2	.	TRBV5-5	TGTGCCAGCAGCCCCAACAGGGGTCGGGACTATGGCTACACCTTC	CASSPNRGRDYGYTF